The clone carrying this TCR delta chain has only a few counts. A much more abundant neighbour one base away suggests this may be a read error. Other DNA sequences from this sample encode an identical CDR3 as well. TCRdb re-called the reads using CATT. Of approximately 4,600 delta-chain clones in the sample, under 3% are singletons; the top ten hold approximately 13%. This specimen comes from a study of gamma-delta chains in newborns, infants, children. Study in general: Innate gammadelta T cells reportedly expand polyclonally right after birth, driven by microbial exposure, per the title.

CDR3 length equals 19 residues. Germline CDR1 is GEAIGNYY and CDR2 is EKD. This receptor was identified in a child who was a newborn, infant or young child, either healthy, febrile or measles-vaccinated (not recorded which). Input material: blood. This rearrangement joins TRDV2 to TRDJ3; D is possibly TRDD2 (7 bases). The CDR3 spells CACDTAGDPSSWDTRQMFF. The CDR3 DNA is TGTGCCTGTGACACCGCAGGGGATCCTTCCTCCTGGGACACCCGTCAGATGTTTTTC.